These 22 T cell receptor beta chains were all obtained from the same sample, sequenced in a study of T cells after yellow fever vaccination. TCRdb used MiXCR to reprocess the 5' RACE reads, holding one entry per CDR3 protein. The table has hundreds of thousands of distinct CDR3 sequences, around an eighth seen once; the top ten hold about 3%. The sequences come from CD4+ T cells sorted from PBMCs, collected 15 days after the yellow fever booster vaccination. The receptors stem from a man aged 18 to 29 who received the YFV17D yellow fever vaccine.

This clonotype has just a few counts. The rearrangement links TRBV6-2 or TRBV6-3 to TRBJ2-1; no reliable D call. CDR1 and CDR2 from the germline V gene are MNHEY and SVGEGT. The CDR3 is made up of 11 amino acids. The ends were cut back, 6 bases at V and 8 bases at J, with 8 bases in the middle. Here the CDR3 reads CASSSHYEQFF. In DNA, the CDR3 is TGTGCCAGCAGCTCCCATTATGAGCAGTTCTTC.

This clonotype came up a few times. J is TRBJ2-7 and V is TRBV27; TRBD1 aligns across 7 bases. Germline V CDR1 and CDR2: MNHEY, SMNVEV (reference sequence). The CDR3 extends over 14 amino acids. V trimming: 3 bases; J trimming: 3 bases; junction bases outside the gene matches: 5. CDR3 sequence: CASSLRQGHYEQYF. The CDR3 DNA sequence: TGTGCCAGCAGTTTGAGACAGGGACACTACGAGCAGTACTTC.

J is TRBJ2-5 and V is TRBV7-9; 12 bases map to TRBD1. The CDR3 runs 15 residues. V lost 5 bases to trimming and J lost 3 bases; unmatched junction nucleotides: 4. Germline assignment: CDR1 SEHNR and CDR2 FQNEAQ (reference sequence). CDR3 protein: CASSPGTGGKETQYF. The CDR3, as DNA: TGTGCCAGCAGCCCAGGGACAGGGGGCAAAGAGACCCAGTACTTC.

This clonotype was seen only a few times. The gene calls are TRBV20-1 and TRBJ2-3, with D uncertain. Germline CDR1 DFQATT, CDR2 SNEGSKA (reference sequence). Trimming left V 6 bases short and J 4 bases short, with 8 bases between. The CDR3 spans 11 residues. The CDR3 coding sequence is TGCAGTGCACCGAAGGCAGATACGCAGTATTTT. Protein: CSAPKADTQYF.

This clonotype was counted a few times. The rearrangement joins TRBV18 to TRBJ1-4; D possibly corresponds to TRBD1 (6 bases). Between the trimmed V and J ends, which lost 8 bases and 0 bases, there was a span of 10 bases. This CDR3 is built from 14 residues. Germline-derived CDR1 and CDR2 are KGHSH and LQKENI. In nucleotides, the CDR3 is TGTGCCAGCCGCGGACAGTCAACTAATGAAAAACTGTTTTTT. This gives the protein CASRGQSTNEKLFF. Full variable domain (rest looked up from reference TRBV18 and TRBJ1-4): NAGVMQNPRHLVRRRGQEARLRCSPMKGHSHVYWYRQLPEEGLKFMVYLQKENIIDESGMPKERFSAEFPKEGPSILRIQQVVRGDSAAYFCASRGQSTNEKLFFGSGTQLSVL.

The chain has TRBV18 and TRBJ2-2; 7 bases align to TRBD1. Germline-derived CDR1 and CDR2 are KGHSH and LQKENI. The CDR3 is 16 amino acids. V lost 1 base, J lost 1 base, and 3 bases stayed unmatched. The CDR3 region is CASSPQGARNTGELFF. CDR3 nucleotides: TGTGCCAGCTCACCACAGGGGGCCAGGAACACCGGGGAGCTGTTTTTT. Looking up the rest from reference TRBV18 and TRBJ2-2 gives the full variable domain: NAGVMQNPRHLVRRRGQEARLRCSPMKGHSHVYWYRQLPEEGLKFMVYLQKENIIDESGMPKERFSAEFPKEGPSILRIQQVVRGDSAAYFCASSPQGARNTGELFFGEGSRLTVL.

This clonotype was counted a few times. V gene TRBV5-1 combines with J gene TRBJ2-3, with 8 bases lining up with TRBD2. The CDR3 runs to 15 residues. Germline-derived CDR1 and CDR2 are SGHRS and YFSETQ. With 4 bases clipped from V and 6 bases from J, the junction kept 10 bases outside the gene matches. The CDR3 sequence: CASSPRGGGIDTQYF. The CDR3 DNA reads TGCGCCAGCAGCCCCCGTGGCGGGGGGATCGATACGCAGTATTTT.

This clonotype was recorded a few times. The chain links TRBV5-1 to TRBJ2-5; no clear D gene. The CDR3 totals 17 residues. The germline gives CDR1 SGHRS, CDR2 YFSETQ. V lost 2 bases and J 5 bases, leaving 22 bases between the germline ends. CDR3 amino acids: CASSLRARQVLRETQYF. Written as DNA, the CDR3 is TGCGCCAGCAGCTTACGTGCCCGACAAGTGCTGAGGGAGACCCAGTACTTC.

This clonotype was found a few times. This chain joins TRBV20-1 and TRBJ2-5; possibly TRBD1 for D (6 bases). Germline loops: CDR1 DFQATT, CDR2 SNEGSKA (reference sequence). Trimming removed 1 base from V and 2 bases from J, with 8 bases in between. CDR3 length: 13 amino acids. CDR3 region: CSARVGAQETQYF. The CDR3 region has the DNA TGCAGTGCTAGAGTGGGGGCGCAAGAGACCCAGTACTTC.

The CDR3: CSASTGIGQETQYF. The CDR3 bases are TGCAGTGCTAGTACCGGAATTGGGCAAGAGACCCAGTACTTC. The genes are TRBV20-1 and TRBJ2-5; D remains unclear. Germline assignment: CDR1 DFQATT and CDR2 SNEGSKA (reference sequence). CDR3 length equals 14 residues. V lost 3 bases to trimming and J lost 2 bases, with 13 bases between them.

This clonotype was observed at least ten times. V usage is TRBV7-9 and J usage is TRBJ2-5, with 7 bases matching TRBD2. Germline-derived CDR1 and CDR2 are SEHNR and FQNEAQ (reference sequence). Germline trimming cut 4 bases from V and 4 bases from J; bases unmatched to any gene: 6. There are 14 residues in the CDR3. CDR3 in amino acids: CASSSRLAGETQYF. CDR3 nucleotide sequence: TGTGCCAGCAGCTCCCGACTAGCCGGAGAGACCCAGTACTTC.

The chain has TRBV10-3 and TRBJ1-1; a possible D gene is TRBD1 (5 bases). Trimming took 0 bases from V and 5 from J, leaving 13 bases between them. This CDR3 spans 15 amino acids. Germline values: CDR1 ENHRY, CDR2 SYGVKD. In nucleotides, the CDR3 is TGTGCCATCAGTGAGTCTCAGGGAGGGAGGACTGAAGCTTTCTTT. It yields the protein CAISESQGGRTEAFF.

This clonotype was counted at least ten times. The chain links TRBV4-1 to TRBJ2-5, with D unresolved. Germline-derived CDR1 and CDR2 are MGHRA and YSYEKL. This CDR3 has 13 amino acids. Deletions cut 2 bases from V and 6 bases from J, with 10 bases between. For the CDR3, the DNA is TGCGCCAGCAGCCAATTGGACCCGAAGACCCAGTACTTC. This sequence encodes CASSQLDPKTQYF.

This clonotype has just a few counts. The chain has TRBV5-1 and TRBJ1-4; D is possibly TRBD1 (6 bases). Germline lookup yields CDR1 SGHRS and CDR2 YFSETQ. V dropped 2 bases and J dropped 8 bases, with 19 bases sitting between them. The CDR3 has 16 amino acids. CDR3 protein: CASSLGDRLGVEKLFF. The CDR3 bases are TGCGCCAGCAGCTTAGGCGACAGGCTTGGGGTGGAAAAACTGTTTTTT.

The rearrangement joins TRBV6-6 to TRBJ1-1; 7 bases agree with TRBD1. The CDR3 has 15 residues. Per germline, CDR1 MNHNY and CDR2 SVGAGI (reference sequence). V was pared by 3 bases and J by 4 bases, with 8 bases of the junction left unmatched. The CDR3: CASSYSGTASTEAFF. In nucleotides, the CDR3 is TGTGCCAGCAGTTATAGCGGGACAGCATCCACTGAAGCTTTCTTT.

The gene calls are TRBV20-1 and TRBJ2-3; D might be TRBD1 (6 bases). Trimming shortened V by 5 bases and J by 10 bases, and 13 bases separated the two germline ends. Germline CDR1 and CDR2: DFQATT and SNEGSKA (reference sequence). The CDR3 sequence is 11 residues long. This CDR3 is CSAPQGSAQYF. The CDR3 DNA is TGCAGTGCTCCTCAGGGGTCCGCGCAGTATTTT.

The sample holds a few counts of this clonotype. The genes are TRBV12-5 and TRBJ1-1; D call uncertain. Germline lookup yields CDR1 LGHNT and CDR2 FRNRAP. Trimming cost V 2 bases and J 1 base, with 11 bases left between them. The CDR3 consists of 15 residues. DNA for the CDR3: TGTGCTAGTGGTTTGCCGTGGTTAAAGAACACTGAAGCTTTCTTT. The encoded protein is CASGLPWLKNTEAFF.

This rearrangement joins TRBV10-3 to TRBJ1-1, with TRBD1 as a possible D gene (5 bases). The V gene lost 5 bases and the J gene lost 6 bases, with 22 bases spanning the gap. Germline CDR1 reads ENHRY; CDR2 reads SYGVKD. The CDR3 sequence is 16 residues long. The CDR3 spells CAISPGGTGEGSEAFF. Here the CDR3 DNA reads TGTGCCATCAGTCCTGGGGGGACCGGGGAGGGTTCTGAAGCTTTCTTT.

The CDR3 nucleotides are TGCAGCGTTGTGGCCAGGGAAAACACTGAAGCTTTCTTT. It specifies CSVVARENTEAFF. The V and J genes are TRBV29-1 and TRBJ1-1, with D maybe TRBD1 (5 bases). CDR1 and CDR2 from the germline V gene are SQVTM and ANQGSEA. Trimming cost V 4 bases and J 2 bases, with 11 bases left between them. CDR3 size: 13 residues.

CDR3 region: CSATKGAGTEAFF. The CDR3 nucleotides are TGCAGTGCTACAAAGGGGGCTGGCACTGAAGCTTTCTTT. The chain has TRBV20-1 and TRBJ1-1; 7 nucleotides align to TRBD1. V lost 4 bases and J lost 4; bases outside the gene matches: 6. Germline V gene sequence: CDR1 DFQATT, CDR2 SNEGSKA (reference sequence). The CDR3 has 13 amino acids.

There are many counts of this clonotype. This chain connects TRBV20-1 to TRBJ2-3; D may be TRBD1 (5 bases). Deletions cut 3 bases from V and 5 bases from J, with 12 bases between. This CDR3 is 13 amino acids long. Germline V gives CDR1 DFQATT, CDR2 SNEGSKA (reference sequence). The CDR3 sequence: CSARGPWGDTQYF. CDR3 in DNA: TGCAGTGCTAGGGGGCCTTGGGGAGATACGCAGTATTTT.

This clonotype was counted between two and nine times. V gene TRBV3-1 combines with J gene TRBJ2-1; 11 positions agree with TRBD1. The germline CDR1 and CDR2 sequences are LGHDT and YNNKEL (reference sequence). The CDR3 loop spans 15 amino acids. J gave up 10 bases and V 0 bases, and 5 bases lay outside the gene matches. The CDR3: CASSQDYGTGGEQFF. CDR3 sequence (DNA): TGTGCCAGCAGCCAAGATTACGGGACAGGGGGGGAGCAGTTCTTC.